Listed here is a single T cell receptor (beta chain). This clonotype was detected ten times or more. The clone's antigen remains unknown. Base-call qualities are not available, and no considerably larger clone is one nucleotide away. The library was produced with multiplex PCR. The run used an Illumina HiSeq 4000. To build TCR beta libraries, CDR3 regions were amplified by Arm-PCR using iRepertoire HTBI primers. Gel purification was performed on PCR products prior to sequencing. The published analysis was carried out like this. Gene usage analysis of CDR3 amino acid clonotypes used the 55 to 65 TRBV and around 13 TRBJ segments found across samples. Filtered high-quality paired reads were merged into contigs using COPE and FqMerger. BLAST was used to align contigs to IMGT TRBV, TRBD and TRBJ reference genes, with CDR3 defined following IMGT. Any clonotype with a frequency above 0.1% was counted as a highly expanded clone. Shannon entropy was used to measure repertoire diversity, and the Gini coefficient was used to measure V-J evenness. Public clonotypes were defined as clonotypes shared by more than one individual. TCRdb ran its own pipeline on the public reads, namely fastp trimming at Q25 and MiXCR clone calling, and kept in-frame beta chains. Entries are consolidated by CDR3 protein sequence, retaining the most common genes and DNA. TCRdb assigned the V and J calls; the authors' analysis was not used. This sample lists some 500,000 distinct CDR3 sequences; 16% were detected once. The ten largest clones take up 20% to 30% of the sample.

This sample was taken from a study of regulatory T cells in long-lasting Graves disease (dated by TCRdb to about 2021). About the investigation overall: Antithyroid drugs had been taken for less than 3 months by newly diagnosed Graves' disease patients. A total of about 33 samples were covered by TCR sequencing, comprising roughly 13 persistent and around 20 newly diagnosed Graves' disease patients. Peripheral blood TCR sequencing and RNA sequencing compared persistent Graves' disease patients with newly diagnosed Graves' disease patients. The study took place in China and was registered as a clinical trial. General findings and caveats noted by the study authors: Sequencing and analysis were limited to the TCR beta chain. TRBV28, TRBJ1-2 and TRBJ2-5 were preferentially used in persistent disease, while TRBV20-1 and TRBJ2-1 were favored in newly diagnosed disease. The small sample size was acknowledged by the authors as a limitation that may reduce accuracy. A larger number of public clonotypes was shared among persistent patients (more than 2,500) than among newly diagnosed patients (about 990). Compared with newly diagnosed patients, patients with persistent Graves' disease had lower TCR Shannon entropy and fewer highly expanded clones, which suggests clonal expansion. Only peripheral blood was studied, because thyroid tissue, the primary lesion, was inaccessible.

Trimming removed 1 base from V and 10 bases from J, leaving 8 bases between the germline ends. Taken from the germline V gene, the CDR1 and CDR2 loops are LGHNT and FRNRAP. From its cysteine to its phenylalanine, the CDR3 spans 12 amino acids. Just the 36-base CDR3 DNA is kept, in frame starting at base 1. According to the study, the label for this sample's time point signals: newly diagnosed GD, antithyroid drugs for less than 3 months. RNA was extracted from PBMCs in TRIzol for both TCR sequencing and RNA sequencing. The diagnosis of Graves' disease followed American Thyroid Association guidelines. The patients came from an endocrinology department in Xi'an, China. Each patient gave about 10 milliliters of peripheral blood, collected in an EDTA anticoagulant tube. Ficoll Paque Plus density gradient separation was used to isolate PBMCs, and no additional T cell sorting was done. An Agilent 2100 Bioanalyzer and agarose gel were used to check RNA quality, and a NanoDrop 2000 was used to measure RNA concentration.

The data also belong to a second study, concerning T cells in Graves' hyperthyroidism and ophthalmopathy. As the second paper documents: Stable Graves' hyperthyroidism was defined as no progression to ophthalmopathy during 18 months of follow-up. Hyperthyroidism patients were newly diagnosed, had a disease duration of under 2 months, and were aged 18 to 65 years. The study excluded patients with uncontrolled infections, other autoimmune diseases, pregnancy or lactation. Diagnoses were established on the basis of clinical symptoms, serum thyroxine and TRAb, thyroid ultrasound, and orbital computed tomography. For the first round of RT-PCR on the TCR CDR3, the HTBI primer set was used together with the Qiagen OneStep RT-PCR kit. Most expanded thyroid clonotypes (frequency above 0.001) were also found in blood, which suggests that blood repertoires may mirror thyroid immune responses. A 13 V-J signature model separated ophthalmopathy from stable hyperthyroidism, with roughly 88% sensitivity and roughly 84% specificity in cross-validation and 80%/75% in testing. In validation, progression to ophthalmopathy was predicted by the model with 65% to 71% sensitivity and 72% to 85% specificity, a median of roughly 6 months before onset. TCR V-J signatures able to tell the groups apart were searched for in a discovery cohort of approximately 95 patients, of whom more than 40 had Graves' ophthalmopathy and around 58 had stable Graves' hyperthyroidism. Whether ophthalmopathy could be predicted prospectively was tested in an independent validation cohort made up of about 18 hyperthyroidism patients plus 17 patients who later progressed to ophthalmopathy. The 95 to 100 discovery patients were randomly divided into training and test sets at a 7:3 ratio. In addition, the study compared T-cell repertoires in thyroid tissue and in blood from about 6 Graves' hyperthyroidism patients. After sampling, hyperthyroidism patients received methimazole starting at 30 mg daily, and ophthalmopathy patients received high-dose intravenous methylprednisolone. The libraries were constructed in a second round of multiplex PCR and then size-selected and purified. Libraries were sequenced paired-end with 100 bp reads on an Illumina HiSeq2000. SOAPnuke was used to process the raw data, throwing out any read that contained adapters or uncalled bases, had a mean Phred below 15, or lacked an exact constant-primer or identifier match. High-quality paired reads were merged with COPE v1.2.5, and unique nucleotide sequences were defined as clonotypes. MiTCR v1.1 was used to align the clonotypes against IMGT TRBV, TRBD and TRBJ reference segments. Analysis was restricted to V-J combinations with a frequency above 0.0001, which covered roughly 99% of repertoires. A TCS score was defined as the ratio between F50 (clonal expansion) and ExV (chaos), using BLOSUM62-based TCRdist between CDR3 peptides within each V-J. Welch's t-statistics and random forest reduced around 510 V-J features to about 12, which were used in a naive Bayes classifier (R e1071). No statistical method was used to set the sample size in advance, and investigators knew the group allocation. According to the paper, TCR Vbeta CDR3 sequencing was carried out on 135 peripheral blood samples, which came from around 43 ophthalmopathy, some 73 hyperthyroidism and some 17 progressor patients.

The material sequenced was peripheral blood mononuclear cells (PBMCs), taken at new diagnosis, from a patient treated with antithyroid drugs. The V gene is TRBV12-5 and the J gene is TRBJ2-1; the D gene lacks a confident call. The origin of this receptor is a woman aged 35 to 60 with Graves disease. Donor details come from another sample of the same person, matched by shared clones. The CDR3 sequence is CASGLGPIEQFF. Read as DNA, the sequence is TGTGCTAGTGGTTTGGGCCCCATCGAGCAGTTCTTC.